These T cell receptor beta chains were read from a single sample in a study of cytomegalovirus exposure and HLA in healthy donors. The protocol was immunoSEQ multiplex PCR, while the TCRdb copy is restricted to in-frame clones and leaves out a portion. This sample has around 99,000 clones, with around 77% found just once. The specimen was PBMCs. These receptors came from a man in his forties or fifties in good health and CMV-seronegative. CDR3s include the opening cysteine and the closing phenylalanine or tryptophan. The D gene is left open where the match is weak. Rows may omit the clone size; those that give it use once, few, many or a size class.

clone size: -
J gene: TRBJ1-6
V gene: TRBV2
D gene: TRBD1
CDR3 protein: CASSAGGNSPLHF
CDR3 DNA: TGTGCCAGCAGTGCAGGGGGTAATTCACCCCTCCACTTT

clone size: -
J gene: TRBJ2-1
V gene: TRBV14
D gene: TRBD2
CDR3 protein: CASSQGRGGAYNEQFF
CDR3 DNA: TGTGCCAGCAGCCAAGGTCGGGGAGGGGCCTACAATGAGCAGTTCTTC

clone size: -
J gene: TRBJ1-4
V gene: TRBV28
D gene: -
CDR3 protein: CASSLGGLHEKLFF
CDR3 DNA: TGTGCCAGCAGTTTAGGAGGTCTGCATGAAAAACTGTTTTTT

clone size: -
J gene: TRBJ2-3
V gene: TRBV6-4
D gene: TRBD1
CDR3 protein: CASSAGGGTDTQYF
CDR3 DNA: TGTGCCAGCAGTGCAGGGGGCGGCACAGATACGCAGTATTTT

clone size: -
J gene: TRBJ2-7
V gene: TRBV6-4
D gene: -
CDR3 protein: CASSASTGDKGEQYF
CDR3 DNA: TGTGCCAGCAGTGCCTCGACAGGCGACAAAGGCGAGCAGTACTTC

clone size: -
J gene: TRBJ2-1
V gene: TRBV6-6
D gene: -
CDR3 protein: CASLRGGEQFF
CDR3 DNA: TGTGCCAGCTTAAGGGGAGGCGAGCAGTTCTTC

clone size: -
J gene: TRBJ2-3
V gene: TRBV7-6
D gene: TRBD2
CDR3 protein: CASSSIRLAGGTDTQYF
CDR3 DNA: TGTGCCAGCAGCTCCATTCGACTAGCGGGGGGGACAGATACGCAGTATTTT

clone size: -
J gene: TRBJ1-1
V gene: TRBV9
D gene: -
CDR3 protein: CASSSRRGFTKNTEAFF
CDR3 DNA: TGTGCCAGCAGCTCCCGGAGGGGATTTACTAAGAACACTGAAGCTTTCTTT

clone size: -
J gene: TRBJ2-2
V gene: TRBV19
D gene: TRBD2
CDR3 protein: CASSLAGGGTGELFF
CDR3 DNA: TGTGCCAGTAGCCTCGCGGGGGGCGGAACCGGGGAGCTGTTTTTT

clone size: few
J gene: TRBJ1-4
V gene: TRBV7-8
D gene: TRBD1
CDR3 protein: CASSLLPGQGAKGEKLFF
CDR3 DNA: TGTGCCAGCAGCCTCCTTCCGGGACAGGGGGCGAAGGGTGAAAAACTGTTTTTT

clone size: -
J gene: TRBJ1-2
V gene: TRBV7-9
D gene: -
CDR3 protein: CASSPQFHGQPYTF
CDR3 DNA: TGTGCCAGCAGTCCACAGTTTCATGGGCAACCCTACACCTTC

clone size: -
J gene: TRBJ2-2
V gene: TRBV5-5
D gene: TRBD2
CDR3 protein: CASSEGLAGGPVTGELFF
CDR3 DNA: TGTGCCAGCAGCGAAGGACTAGCGGGAGGGCCGGTCACCGGGGAGCTGTTTTTT

clone size: few
J gene: TRBJ1-2
V gene: TRBV4-2
D gene: TRBD1
CDR3 protein: CASSAAWDAGQSYGYTF
CDR3 DNA: TGTGCCAGCAGCGCAGCCTGGGACGCGGGACAGTCCTATGGCTACACCTTC

clone size: -
J gene: TRBJ1-1
V gene: TRBV2
D gene: -
CDR3 protein: CAGSLEGSTEAFF
CDR3 DNA: TGTGCCGGCTCTCTGGAGGGTAGCACTGAAGCTTTCTTT

clone size: -
J gene: TRBJ1-4
V gene: TRBV18
D gene: -
CDR3 protein: CASSQDFRSANEKLFF
CDR3 DNA: TGTGCCAGCTCACAAGATTTCAGATCCGCTAATGAAAAACTGTTTTTT

clone size: medium-sized
J gene: TRBJ2-1
V gene: TRBV5-1
D gene: -
CDR3 protein: CASRTMGRDEQFF
CDR3 DNA: TGCGCCAGCAGGACCATGGGGCGCGATGAGCAGTTCTTC

clone size: -
J gene: TRBJ2-7
V gene: TRBV5-1
D gene: TRBD2
CDR3 protein: CASSLAGRAYEQYF
CDR3 DNA: TGCGCCAGCAGCTTAGCGGGAAGGGCCTACGAGCAGTACTTC

clone size: -
J gene: TRBJ2-4
V gene: TRBV25-1
D gene: TRBD2
CDR3 protein: CASSRLAGDDSIQYF
CDR3 DNA: TGTGCCAGCAGCCGACTAGCGGGAGATGACTCCATTCAGTACTTC

clone size: -
J gene: TRBJ2-7
V gene: TRBV5-1
D gene: -
CDR3 protein: CASSLVPLGDSYEQYF
CDR3 DNA: TGCGCCAGCAGCTTGGTTCCGCTCGGGGACTCCTACGAGCAGTACTTC

clone size: -
J gene: TRBJ2-3
V gene: TRBV15
D gene: TRBD2
CDR3 protein: CATSTRLAGGQDTQYF
CDR3 DNA: TGTGCCACCAGCACCAGACTAGCGGGAGGCCAAGATACGCAGTATTTT

clone size: -
J gene: TRBJ1-5
V gene: TRBV7-9
D gene: -
CDR3 protein: CASSYGRVREHSNQPQHF
CDR3 DNA: TGTGCCAGCAGCTACGGCAGGGTCAGAGAACATAGCAATCAGCCCCAGCATTTT

clone size: -
J gene: TRBJ1-5
V gene: TRBV28
D gene: -
CDR3 protein: CASSLVQGDNNQPQHF
CDR3 DNA: TGTGCCAGCAGTTTAGTTCAAGGGGACAACAATCAGCCCCAGCATTTT

clone size: -
J gene: TRBJ1-5
V gene: TRBV10-2
D gene: TRBD1
CDR3 protein: CASSLTGYNQPQHF
CDR3 DNA: TGCGCCAGCAGTCTGACAGGGTACAATCAGCCCCAGCATTTT

clone size: -
J gene: TRBJ1-2
V gene: TRBV10-1
D gene: -
CDR3 protein: CASSEKKGQAGYTF
CDR3 DNA: TGCGCCAGCAGTGAGAAAAAGGGGCAGGCGGGCTACACCTTC

clone size: -
J gene: TRBJ1-1
V gene: TRBV7-6
D gene: -
CDR3 protein: CASSLASVGNTEAFF
CDR3 DNA: TGTGCCAGCAGCTTAGCGAGTGTCGGTAACACTGAAGCTTTCTTT

clone size: -
J gene: TRBJ2-2
V gene: TRBV6-5
D gene: -
CDR3 protein: CASSFHQGLSTGELFF
CDR3 DNA: TGTGCCAGCAGTTTCCATCAGGGGTTGAGCACCGGGGAGCTGTTTTTT

clone size: -
J gene: TRBJ2-5
V gene: TRBV7-9
D gene: TRBD1
CDR3 protein: CASSLSDRGKTQYF
CDR3 DNA: TGTGCCAGCAGCTTGTCGGACAGGGGAAAGACCCAGTACTTC

clone size: few
J gene: TRBJ2-7
V gene: TRBV5-6
D gene: -
CDR3 protein: CASSLGSGDGYF
CDR3 DNA: TGTGCCAGCAGCTTGGGCTCCGGGGATGGGTACTTC

clone size: -
J gene: TRBJ2-5
V gene: TRBV6-1
D gene: -
CDR3 protein: CASSSGTLGETQYF
CDR3 DNA: TGTGCCAGCAGTTCCGGGACACTGGGGGAGACCCAGTACTTC

clone size: -
J gene: TRBJ1-2
V gene: TRBV19
D gene: -
CDR3 protein: CASSIPAGGRPGYTF
CDR3 DNA: TGTGCCAGTAGTATACCCGCCGGGGGTCGGCCCGGCTACACCTTC

clone size: -
J gene: TRBJ2-2
V gene: TRBV2
D gene: TRBD1
CDR3 protein: CASGLDRAAGELFF
CDR3 DNA: TGTGCCAGCGGGTTGGACAGGGCGGCCGGGGAGCTGTTTTTT

clone size: -
J gene: TRBJ2-1
V gene: TRBV18
D gene: -
CDR3 protein: CASSPGGTEYNEQFF
CDR3 DNA: TGTGCCAGCTCACCAGGCGGGACGGAGTACAATGAGCAGTTCTTC

clone size: -
J gene: TRBJ1-1
V gene: TRBV5-1
D gene: -
CDR3 protein: CASTEEGLNTEAFF
CDR3 DNA: TGCGCCAGCACCGAGGAGGGGCTGAACACTGAAGCTTTCTTT

clone size: -
J gene: TRBJ1-1
V gene: TRBV5-1
D gene: -
CDR3 protein: CASSPTWDMNTEAFF
CDR3 DNA: TGCGCCAGCAGCCCGACTTGGGACATGAACACTGAAGCTTTCTTT

clone size: once
J gene: TRBJ2-1
V gene: TRBV6-1
D gene: -
CDR3 protein: CASSAQAYNEQFF
CDR3 DNA: TGTGCCAGCAGTGCACAGGCCTACAATGAGCAGTTCTTC

clone size: -
J gene: TRBJ2-1
V gene: TRBV2
D gene: TRBD2
CDR3 protein: CASKVAGPPEQFF
CDR3 DNA: TGTGCCAGCAAAGTAGCGGGGCCCCCTGAGCAGTTCTTC

clone size: -
J gene: TRBJ2-7
V gene: TRBV5-1
D gene: TRBD2
CDR3 protein: CASRLGGAEQYF
CDR3 DNA: TGCGCCAGCAGACTGGGAGGGGCCGAGCAGTACTTC

clone size: -
J gene: TRBJ2-7
V gene: TRBV2
D gene: -
CDR3 protein: CASSTDRSYEQYF
CDR3 DNA: TGTGCCAGCAGTACGGACAGATCCTACGAGCAGTACTTC

clone size: -
J gene: TRBJ1-5
V gene: TRBV2
D gene: TRBD1
CDR3 protein: CASSLDRGDRHF
CDR3 DNA: TGTGCCAGCAGCTTAGACAGGGGAGATCGGCATTTT